The source of this T cell receptor beta chain is a study of identical twins. Concerning this clonotype: The target antigen is unknown.

This CDR3 is built from 12 residues. Germline V lookup: CDR1 SGHNT, CDR2 YENEEA. With 5 bases removed from V and 4 bases from J, the gap between germline ends came to 7 bases. A universal primer site was incorporated via template switching, and the cDNA contained unique molecular identifiers. TCRdb used MiXCR to reprocess the 5' RACE reads, holding one entry per CDR3 protein. The sample holds about 470,000 distinct CDR3 sequences, around 24% seen once. Study results and caveats: There is a chance that invariant MAIT and iNKT cells partially muddied zero-insertion analyses.

These data are also associated with another study on T cells expressing NK-cell markers.

The receptor comes from a woman aged 18-30 years in good health. Sequences were obtained from CD4+ T cells sorted from blood. The V gene is TRBV11-3, the J gene TRBJ2-3, with unresolved D. In nucleotides, the CDR3 is TGTGCCAGCAGCCCCCGGTCAGATACGCAGTATTTT. Amino acid sequence: CASSPRSDTQYF.